This TCR beta chain was retrieved from a study of blood T cell repertoires in COVID-19. Study-level information: Sites in the United States, Italy and Spain provided acute and convalescent COVID-19 samples. Nucleic acid was either cDNA or gDNA, and it came from T cells, B-cell-depleted T cells, or PBMCs.

Assay: immunoSEQ multiplex PCR; the TCRdb copy retains only in-frame clones and omits some. Among 100,000 or so clones listed, roughly 84% were seen once. This CDR3 contains 13 residues. V was trimmed by 6 bases and J by 2 bases, leaving 10 bases between them. Germline lookup yields CDR1 SGHTA and CDR2 FQGNSA. Sequencing was performed on peripheral blood. The sequence derives from a man aged 65 to 79 with active or convalescent COVID-19. The V call is TRBV7-2, the J call TRBJ2-5, with a weak D call TRBD1 (6 bases). For the CDR3, the DNA is TGTGCCAGCAGAGGACAGCCTCAAGAGACCCAGTACTTC. Its translation: CASRGQPQETQYF.